The present entry profiles one T cell receptor (beta chain) with its context. The antigen remains unidentified. Mismatch with germline at one junction end may stem from a read error. PCR was performed a second time for 7 to 11 cycles using a sample-barcoded 5' primer and a J-beta primer mix. TCRdb re-called the 5' RACE reads with MiXCR, one entry per CDR3 protein. This sample has around 800,000 distinct CDR3 sequences, with 25% to 30% found just once. The data are from a study of blood T cells in healthy people across ages. Regarding the study as a whole: The study regarded diversity estimates from one million T cells as underestimates. Among T cells, TCR beta diversity per million cells dropped roughly linearly as age rose.

This same sample was also taken into another study, of T cells of mothers and their children. As that report states: Every mother supplied over 8 million TCR beta CDR3 reads and every child 2.5 million to 3.5 million.

Sequenced input: blood. The clonotype originates from a boy aged 5-17 years in good health.

The CDR3 region is CTSGPLASRPDTQYF. CDR3 coding DNA: TGTACTAGTGGACCACTAGCGAGCCGGCCAGATACGCAGTATTTT. V gene TRBV12-5 combines with J gene TRBJ2-3; 7 bases fit TRBD2. Per germline, CDR1 LGHNT and CDR2 FRNRAP. CDR3 length: 15 residues. Together with reference TRBV12-5 and TRBJ2-3, the CDR3 gives the full variable domain: DARVTQTPRHKVTEMGQEVTMRCQPILGHNTVFWYRQTMMQGLELLAYFRNRAPLDDSGMPKDRFSAEMPDATLATLKIQPSEPRDSAVYFCTSGPLASRPDTQYFGPGTRLTVL.